A single count supports the clone carrying this T cell receptor beta chain. Repertoires were generated with immunoSEQ multiplex PCR, while TCRdb's copy carries only in-frame clones and drops some. In the table there are 150,000 to 200,000 clones, about 85% of which are singletons. Germline V gene lookup returns CDR1 SGHVS and CDR2 FNYEAQ. V lost 6 bases to trimming and J lost 7 bases; unmatched junction nucleotides: 4. The CDR3 consists of 14 residues. These data come from a study of blood T cell repertoires in COVID-19. The clonotype originates from a woman of 80 years or more in a cohort sampled during active or convalescent COVID-19. The specimen was peripheral blood. This chain uses TRBV7-6 with TRBJ2-1; 12 bases map to TRBD2. CDR3 DNA: TGTGCCAGCAGAAACCTAGCGGGGGGGAATGAGCAGTTCTTC. Translation: CASRNLAGGNEQFF.